This T cell receptor (beta chain) came from a study of beta chain features in type 1 diabetes. Notes on the study in general: Sequencing of cDNA might inflate the share of cells that strongly express TCR. The study found moderately but significantly shorter TCRB CDR3s in all four CD4+ subsets of Type 1 diabetes patients.

Every isolated RNA sample was fully reverse transcribed, so sequencing captured expressed TCRB transcripts. Roughly 3.6 million reads, on average, came from each naive, central memory and regulatory T cell sample. Method: immunoSEQ multiplex PCR; TCRdb's copy keeps in-frame clones and lacks some. Here the sample spans roughly 370,000 clones, approximately 15% being singletons. V gave up 6 bases and J gave up 4 bases, with 16 bases separating them. CDR1 MNHNY and CDR2 SVGAGI come from the germline V gene (reference sequence). This CDR3 has 14 amino acids. Each sorted population was over 98% pure. Concerning this clone: As yet, its antigen is unknown.

The clonotype originates from a man aged 30 to 45 in good health. The V and J genes are TRBV6-6 and TRBJ2-7; TRBD1 might be the D (6 bases). The sample taken for sequencing was naive CD4+ T cells from blood. The CDR3 protein is CASREDRNTYEQYF. The CDR3 coding sequence is TGTGCCAGCAGAGAAGACAGGAATACTTACGAGCAGTACTTC.